Listed here are 29 T cell receptor beta chains from one sample, sequenced in a study of blood T cell repertoires in COVID-19. Clones were read by immunoSEQ multiplex PCR, and TCRdb kept only the in-frame ones, dropping some. The sample carries about 52,000 clones, approximately 91% recorded once. The specimen sequenced was peripheral blood. The receptors come from a man aged 50-59 years with active COVID-19.

This clone has only a few counts. The CDR3 DNA sequence: TGTGCCAGCTCACGACAGGGGTCCGGGGAGCTGTTTTTT. Its translation: CASSRQGSGELFF. V usage is TRBV18 and J usage is TRBJ2-2; 8 bases are shared with TRBD1. The CDR3 spans 13 residues. The ends lost 4 bases at V and 6 bases at J; junction bases unmatched: 1. The germline V gene encodes CDR1 KGHSH and CDR2 LQKENI. The full variable domain, completed using reference TRBV18 and TRBJ2-2, is NAGVMQNPRHLVRRRGQEARLRCSPMKGHSHVYWYRQLPEEGLKFMVYLQKENIIDESGMPKERFSAEFPKEGPSILRIQQVVRGDSAAYFCASSRQGSGELFFGEGSRLTVL.

The rearrangement links TRBV7-2 to TRBJ1-2; tentative D call: TRBD1 (5 bases). There are 15 residues in the CDR3. Germline CDR1 reads SGHTA; CDR2 reads FQGNSA. The ends were cut back, 0 bases at V and 4 bases at J, with 12 bases in the middle. The chain's CDR3 is CASSLALDRIYGYTF. The CDR3, as DNA: TGTGCCAGCAGCTTAGCGCTCGACAGAATCTATGGCTACACCTTC.

This chain links TRBV19 with TRBJ2-4; 7 bases align to TRBD2. CDR1 and CDR2 (germline): LNHDA, SQIVND (reference sequence). J gave up 3 bases and V 1 base, and 6 bases lay outside the gene matches. The CDR3 spans 16 residues. The CDR3 loop is CASSIGAGRDKNIQYF. The CDR3 nucleotides read TGTGCCAGTAGTATAGGGGCAGGGAGGGACAAAAACATTCAGTACTTC.

The chain combines TRBV3-1 (or the pseudogene TRBV3-2) with TRBJ2-5; TRBD2 is a possible D gene (5 bases). V gave up 6 bases and J gave up 5 bases, with 7 bases separating them. The CDR3 length is 11 residues. CDR1 is LGHDT, CDR2 YNNKEL, per germline (reference sequence). CDR3 region: CASSSGETQYF. The CDR3 coding sequence is TGTGCCAGCAGTTCGGGGGAGACCCAGTACTTC.

V usage is TRBV19 and J usage is TRBJ2-1, with a tentative D call TRBD1 (6 bases). This CDR3 has 18 residues. V gave up 3 bases and J gave up 1 base, with 19 bases separating them. Germline CDR1 is LNHDA and CDR2 is SQIVND (reference sequence). The CDR3 DNA is TGTGCCAGTAGTATCCGTCTCGTCCGCCAGGGGTCCTACAATGAGCAGTTCTTC. This encodes CASSIRLVRQGSYNEQFF.

The rearrangement uses TRBV14 and TRBJ2-3, with 13 bases that match TRBD2. Trimming cost V 1 base and J 1 base; bases outside gene matches: 5. This CDR3 has 18 residues. The germline V gene encodes CDR1 SGHDN and CDR2 FVKESK. CDR3 protein: CASSQVGGLAGGTDTQYF. The CDR3 region has the DNA TGTGCCAGCAGCCAAGTTGGTGGACTAGCGGGGGGCACAGATACGCAGTATTTT.

The chain has TRBV5-8 and TRBJ2-3, with 9 bases aligning to TRBD1. The CDR3 is 14 residues long. V was pared by 5 bases and J by 1 base, with 2 bases of the junction left unmatched. Germline V gives CDR1 SGHTS, CDR2 YDEGEE. The CDR3 is CASRRTGGTDTQYF. The DNA of the CDR3 is TGTGCCAGCAGAAGGACAGGGGGCACAGATACGCAGTATTTT.

The rearrangement links TRBV6-4 to TRBJ2-3; 8 bases line up with TRBD1. Per germline, CDR1 MRHNA and CDR2 SNTAGT. CDR3 length: 16 residues. The V gene end was trimmed by 0 bases and the J gene end by 1 base; junction bases not matched to a gene: 3. The CDR3 sequence: CASSDSKGQGTDTQYF. In nucleotides, the CDR3 is TGTGCCAGCAGTGACTCGAAGGGACAGGGCACAGATACGCAGTATTTT.

This chain uses TRBV30 with TRBJ2-2; a weak D match, TRBD1 (5 bases). Germline V gene lookup returns CDR1 GTSNPN and CDR2 SVGIG (reference sequence). CDR3 size: 14 residues. V was cut by 1 base and J by 4 bases, with 10 bases left in between. CDR3 in amino acids: CAWSDKRGTGELFF. The CDR3 DNA follows: TGTGCCTGGAGTGATAAAAGGGGCACCGGGGAGCTGTTTTTT.

V usage is TRBV7-2 and J usage is TRBJ1-5; 7 nucleotides line up with TRBD1. V dropped 5 bases and J dropped 5; count of bases not matched to a gene: 9. The CDR3 is made up of 15 amino acids. The germline V gene encodes CDR1 SGHTA and CDR2 FQGNSA. This CDR3 reads CASSLNQGGHQPQHF. CDR3 coding DNA: TGTGCCAGCAGCCTGAACCAGGGGGGACATCAGCCCCAGCATTTT.

V usage is TRBV7-8 and J usage is TRBJ1-1; TRBD1 matches at 9 bases. Germline V gene data show CDR1 as SGHVS and CDR2 as FQNEAQ. CDR3 length: 17 residues. J was trimmed by 0 bases and V by 5 bases; bases with no gene match: 10. CDR3 loop: CASSRPGQGYMNTEAFF. The CDR3 nucleotides read TGTGCCAGCAGCCGGCCGGGACAGGGATACATGAACACTGAAGCTTTCTTT.

This chain joins TRBV4-2 and TRBJ2-2; 9 bases are a match to TRBD2. Trimming took 0 bases from V and 4 from J; bases not matched to a gene: 6. The CDR3 runs to 17 residues. Looked up from germline, CDR1 is LGHNA and CDR2 is YNFKEQ. The CDR3 loop is CASSQDSQRGATGELFF. Here the CDR3 DNA reads TGTGCCAGCAGCCAAGATTCCCAGCGGGGGGCCACCGGGGAGCTGTTTTTT.

This chain uses TRBV10-2 with TRBJ2-7; D ambiguous. This CDR3 has 12 amino acids. Germline V gene lookup returns CDR1 WSHSY and CDR2 SAAADI. Trimming pared 2 bases from V and 5 bases from J, leaving 7 bases between. CDR3 bases: TGCGCCAGCAGTGAGCTGTGGCACGAGCAGTACTTC. Translation: CASSELWHEQYF.

The V call is TRBV18, the J call TRBJ1-2, with 7 bases that match TRBD1. The germline V gene encodes CDR1 KGHSH and CDR2 LQKENI. The CDR3 is 15 residues long. V lost 3 bases and J lost 5; bases outside the gene matches: 9. CDR3 nucleotides: TGTGCCAGCTCACCTAACCCGACAGGGATATATGGCTACACCTTC. It codes for CASSPNPTGIYGYTF.

V gene TRBV5-1 combines with J gene TRBJ2-2; maybe TRBD1 (5 bases). CDR3 size: 15 residues. The germline V gene has CDR1 SGHRS and CDR2 YFSETQ. V was shortened by 4 bases and J by 7 bases, with 17 bases between the two germline ends. CDR3 in DNA: TGCGCCAGCAGCCCGCCTGGGGCGCAGGGCGGGGAGCTGTTTTTT. Its protein is CASSPPGAQGGELFF.

The rearrangement uses TRBV9 and TRBJ2-1; TRBD2 agrees at 15 bases. J was trimmed by 8 bases and V by 2 bases; bases with no gene match: 8. The CDR3 has 17 residues. Looked up from germline, CDR1 is SGDLS and CDR2 is YYNGEE. The CDR3 reads CASSVGWGLAGGYEQFF. The CDR3 DNA is TGTGCCAGCAGCGTGGGCTGGGGACTAGCGGGGGGTTATGAGCAGTTCTTC.

V is TRBV7-8 and J is TRBJ2-2; tentative D call: TRBD2 (5 bases). Germline CDR1 and CDR2: SGHVS and FQNEAQ. This CDR3 region has 16 residues. The germline V and J ends were trimmed by 2 bases and 0 bases, with 10 bases remaining between them. The CDR3 is CASSLRSGSNTGELFF. In nucleotides, the CDR3 is TGTGCCAGCAGCTTAAGGAGCGGATCGAACACCGGGGAGCTGTTTTTT.

The genes are TRBV19 and TRBJ1-5; 9 bases map to TRBD1. This CDR3 has 16 residues. The V segment lost 7 bases and the J segment 0 bases; nucleotides outside the gene matches: 7. Germline CDR1 and CDR2: LNHDA and SQIVND (reference sequence). The CDR3 coding sequence is TGTGCCAGTACCCGGGACAGGGATCGTAGCAATCAGCCCCAGCATTTT. It specifies CASTRDRDRSNQPQHF.

The chain couples TRBV4-3 to TRBJ2-7; unclear D gene. The CDR3 runs to 13 residues. The V end lost 0 bases, the J end lost 4 bases, and 7 bases lay between the germline ends. Germline V gene lookup returns CDR1 LGHNA and CDR2 YSLEER. The CDR3 spells CASSQERLYEQYF. The CDR3 bases are TGCGCCAGCAGCCAAGAGAGATTATACGAGCAGTACTTC.

This chain links TRBV11-1 with TRBJ1-1; no firm D call. Germline V CDR1 and CDR2: SGHAT, FQDESV (reference sequence). The CDR3 is made up of 13 amino acids. With 7 bases removed from V and 7 bases from J, the gap between germline ends came to 16 bases. For the CDR3, the DNA is TGTGCCAGCATGGGCACCGGGAAGGGTGAAGCTTTCTTT. Encoded protein: CASMGTGKGEAFF. Supplemented by reference TRBV11-1 and TRBJ1-1, the full variable domain reads EAEVAQSPRYKITEKSQAVAFWCDPISGHATLYWYRQILGQGPELLVQFQDESVVDDSQLPKDRFSAERLKGVDSTLKIQPAELGDSAMYLCASMGTGKGEAFFGQGTRLTVV.

The chain joins TRBV3-1 (or the pseudogene TRBV3-2) to TRBJ2-1; D might be TRBD2 (6 bases). Germline V gives CDR1 LGHDT, CDR2 YNNKEL (reference sequence). The CDR3 is 13 residues long. The V and J ends lost 2 bases and 4 bases respectively, with 6 bases between them. The CDR3 coding sequence is TGTGCCAGCAGCCAACTAGCGTACAATGAGCAGTTCTTC. This gives the protein CASSQLAYNEQFF.

The table lists this clone with a few counts. V gene TRBV5-6 combines with J gene TRBJ1-6; D unclear. Trimming shortened V by 0 bases and J by 14 bases, and 15 bases separated the two germline ends. The V gene's germline CDR1 is SGHDT and CDR2 YYEEEE. The CDR3 extends over 14 amino acids. CDR3 DNA: TGTGCCAGCAGCTTGGTTGTAGCCCCGTGGGCCCTCCACTTT. This sequence encodes CASSLVVAPWALHF.

The V call is TRBV6-2 or TRBV6-3, the J call TRBJ2-3; a weak D match, TRBD2 (5 bases). Germline loops: CDR1 MNHEY, CDR2 SVGEGT. The V end was cut by 4 bases, the J end by 0 bases, with 11 bases between. This CDR3 contains 15 residues. The CDR3 reads CASSFRRTSTDTQYF. The CDR3 DNA reads TGTGCCAGCAGTTTCCGAAGGACTAGCACAGATACGCAGTATTTT.

This chain connects TRBV5-1 to TRBJ1-3; D gene uncertain. This CDR3 contains 14 residues. The V gene's germline CDR1 is SGHRS and CDR2 YFSETQ. Trimming took 2 bases from V and 0 from J, leaving 6 bases between them. The CDR3 loop reads CASSFGSSGNTIYF. The CDR3, as DNA: TGCGCCAGCAGCTTTGGGAGCTCTGGAAACACCATATATTTT.

The chain recombines TRBV4-2 with TRBJ2-1, with 7 bases aligning to TRBD2. CDR3 length: 15 amino acids. Germline assignment: CDR1 LGHNA and CDR2 YNFKEQ. The V gene end was trimmed by 4 bases and the J gene end by 1 base; junction bases not matched to a gene: 4. The CDR3 spells CASSPQRGSYNEQFF. The CDR3 DNA reads TGTGCCAGCAGCCCGCAGCGGGGTTCCTACAATGAGCAGTTCTTC.

This sequence joins TRBV27 and TRBJ1-1, with 8 bases lining up with TRBD1. The CDR3 has 14 residues. Germline V gives CDR1 MNHEY, CDR2 SMNVEV (reference sequence). The V and J ends lost 4 bases and 5 bases, in that order; junction bases with no gene match: 6. CDR3 nucleotides: TGTGCCAGCAGTTCATCGGACAGGGTAACTGAAGCTTTCTTT. This sequence encodes CASSSSDRVTEAFF.

This clone was counted a single time. This chain's CDR3 is CASQETVYGYTF. DNA of the CDR3: TGTGCCAGCCAGGAGACAGTTTATGGCTACACCTTC. The chain joins TRBV12-3 or TRBV12-4 to TRBJ1-2; TRBD1 is a possible D gene (5 bases). Trimming took 8 bases from V and 5 from J, leaving 12 bases between them. This CDR3 is 12 amino acids long.

The J gene is TRBJ2-7, the V gene TRBV5-1; 10 nucleotides agree with TRBD1. CDR3 size: 15 residues. Trimming cost V 4 bases and J 3 bases; bases outside gene matches: 7. Germline-derived CDR1 and CDR2 are SGHRS and YFSETQ. The CDR3 DNA is TGCGCCAGCAGCGAACTGACAGGGGGCAGCTACGAGCAGTACTTC. This codes for CASSELTGGSYEQYF.

The chain joins TRBV3-1 (or the pseudogene TRBV3-2) to TRBJ2-7; 11 bases match TRBD2. The CDR3 has 15 residues. The germline V gene encodes CDR1 LGHDT and CDR2 YNNKEL (reference sequence). V dropped 2 bases and J dropped 7; count of bases not matched to a gene: 7. The CDR3 DNA is TGTGCCAGCAGCCAACCGGGACTAGCGGCGGGGGAGCAGTACTTC. Translation gives CASSQPGLAAGEQYF.